This T cell receptor (beta chain) appears in the sequencing data of a study of PD-1 blockade in classical Hodgkin lymphoma. Study overall: Patients received nivolumab 3 mg/kg intravenously every 2 weeks.

Brentuximab vedotin exposure varied, and every patient relapsed after autologous stem cell transplantation. Patients had relapsed/refractory classical Hodgkin lymphoma with complete response, partial response or progressive disease as best response. Germline assignment: CDR1 SEHNR and CDR2 FQNEAQ (reference sequence). The CDR3 covers 17 residues. Losses at the gene ends were 1 base for V and 5 bases for J; bases not matched to a gene: 7. This clone was counted between two and nine times. Its matching antigen is unknown. Sequencing was performed with immunoSEQ multiplex PCR; in TCRdb, only in-frame clones are kept and a portion is missing. This repertoire shows roughly 45,000 clones, roughly three quarters found once; its top ten account for around 2.8%. Study-wide results and limits: The CD4+ diversity rise by C4D1 was clearest in complete responders. Excluded were patients who started nivolumab under 1 year after ASCT, a group that had lower diversity.

The clonotype originates from a human donor with classical Hodgkin lymphoma. The material was peripheral blood mononuclear cells (PBMCs), obtained before the second cycle of nivolumab. J is TRBJ2-2 and V is TRBV7-9, with TRBD2 identical over 10 bases. The DNA for the CDR3 is TGTGCCAGCAGCTTAGGAACTAGCGGGGACTTTACCGGGGAGCTGTTTTTT. Translation gives CASSLGTSGDFTGELFF.